Presented here are 20 T cell receptor beta chains from one specimen sequenced in a study of shared clonotypes between healthy human individuals (dated by TCRdb to the early 2020s). Libraries were constructed by the immunoSEQ multiplex PCR assay. TCRdb stores this immuneACCESS table with in-frame sequences only. Part of the clones is absent; in the studies checked, under half of the shortfall reflects unresolved V genes, and no reason is known for the rest. Within this sample are millions of clones, with 80% to 95% of them counted one time only. The ten largest clones add up to 0.35% to 0.45% of the sample. Specimen: naive CD4+ T cells from PBMCs. In the paper's terms, the cell subset or site label means: CD45RA+ positively selected. These receptors were taken from a man younger than 30 in good health. Some clones in this sample may be carry-over from other donors' samples.

This chain connects TRBV30 to TRBJ2-6; D is perhaps TRBD1 (5 bases). CDR3 length equals 15 residues. The ends were cut back, 2 bases at V and 3 bases at J, with 11 bases in the middle. Germline V gives CDR1 GTSNPN, CDR2 SVGIG (reference sequence). The CDR3 sequence is CAWSWQGRGANVLTF. The CDR3 DNA reads TGTGCCTGGAGTTGGCAGGGCCGTGGGGCCAACGTCCTGACTTTC.

This chain uses TRBV19 with TRBJ1-1; 7 nucleotides match TRBD1. The trim removed 6 bases at V and 1 base at J, leaving 8 bases unmatched. The CDR3 loop spans 15 amino acids. Germline V gene data show CDR1 as LNHDA and CDR2 as SQIVND (reference sequence). This CDR3 reads CASRDLTGRNTEAFF. The CDR3 nucleotides are TGTGCCAGTAGAGATTTGACAGGGCGGAACACTGAAGCTTTCTTT.

This chain uses TRBV7-9 with TRBJ1-3; D is unresolved. The V gene lost 2 bases and the J gene lost 4 bases, with 12 bases spanning the gap. The CDR3 is 15 residues long. In germline, CDR1 is SEHNR, CDR2 FQNEAQ (reference sequence). The CDR3 region has the DNA TGTGCCAGCAGCTTAACGGTCGGGCAAGGAAACACCATATATTTT. Translation gives CASSLTVGQGNTIYF.

The chain carries TRBV7-8 and TRBJ2-7; the match to TRBD2 covers 12 bases. Per germline, CDR1 SGHVS and CDR2 FQNEAQ. V lost 6 bases to trimming and J lost 4 bases; unmatched junction nucleotides: 7. This CDR3 has 15 amino acids. The CDR3 sequence is CASSDRTSGIYEQYF. The CDR3 coding sequence is TGTGCCAGCAGTGACCGGACTAGCGGGATTTACGAGCAGTACTTC.

V and J are TRBV2 and TRBJ2-7; 10 bases match TRBD2. The CDR3 has 13 amino acids. The germline gives CDR1 SNHLY, CDR2 FYNNEI. With V trimmed by 7 bases and J by 4 bases, 4 bases remained unmatched. The CDR3 protein is CASKREGLYEQYF. The DNA for the CDR3 is TGTGCCAGCAAGCGGGAGGGCCTTTACGAGCAGTACTTC.

This chain uses TRBV7-2 with TRBJ2-5; D gene unclear. Germline V gene data show CDR1 as SGHTA and CDR2 as FQGNSA. V lost 1 base and J 9 bases, leaving 15 bases between the germline ends. The CDR3 loop spans 14 amino acids. The CDR3 spells CASSLEAVRNPQYF. For the CDR3, the DNA is TGTGCCAGCAGCTTAGAAGCAGTCCGTAATCCCCAGTACTTC.

This clone has only one observation. For the CDR3, the DNA is TGTGCCAGCAGGTTAGGACTAGCGGGAGTCAATGAGCAGTTCTTC. It is translated as CASRLGLAGVNEQFF. This chain joins TRBV28 and TRBJ2-1, with TRBD2 matching 13 bases. The CDR3 is 15 residues long. V lost 6 bases to trimming and J lost 6 bases; unmatched junction nucleotides: 5. Germline lookup yields CDR1 MDHEN and CDR2 SYDVKM.

The rearrangement links TRBV11-2 to TRBJ1-2; 9 nucleotides line up with TRBD1. From germline, CDR1 is SGHAT and CDR2 FQNNGV. This CDR3 comprises 16 residues. V was clipped by 5 bases and J by 6 bases; unmatched bases: 13. CDR3 protein: CASSPLTGGQGHGYTF. The DNA for the CDR3 is TGTGCCAGCAGCCCCCTTACGGGAGGACAGGGGCATGGCTACACCTTC. Full variable domain (outside the CDR3, taken from reference TRBV11-2 and TRBJ1-2): EAGVAQSPRYKIIEKRQSVAFWCNPISGHATLYWYQQILGQGPKLLIQFQNNGVVDDSQLPKDRFSAERLKGVDSTLKIQPAKLEDSAVYLCASSPLTGGQGHGYTFGSGTRLTVV.

The CDR3 sequence: CASSDPSGAKHTGELFF. The CDR3 DNA reads as TGTGCCAGCAGTGACCCATCGGGGGCGAAACACACCGGGGAGCTGTTTTTT. The gene calls are TRBV6-1 and TRBJ2-2; perhaps D is TRBD1 or TRBD2 (6 bases each). There are 17 residues in the CDR3. CDR1 and CDR2 from the germline V gene are MNHNS and SASEGT. V was pared by 3 bases and J by 3 bases, with 17 bases between.

As regards this clone: This same CDR3 is encoded by further DNA sequences in the sample. The V call is TRBV18, the J call TRBJ1-4; D not certain. The V gene lost 3 bases and the J gene lost 7 bases, with 6 bases spanning the gap. Germline-derived CDR1 and CDR2 are KGHSH and LQKENI. The CDR3 totals 12 residues. The DNA for the CDR3 is TGTGCCAGCTCACCGTCGGGTGAAAAACTGTTTTTT. Its translation: CASSPSGEKLFF.

The V and J genes are TRBV6-4 and TRBJ2-3; TRBD1 or TRBD2 may be the D gene (5 bases each). The CDR3 is 15 residues long. Looked up from germline, CDR1 is MRHNA and CDR2 is SNTAGT. V was pared by 4 bases and J by 0 bases, with 11 bases between. The CDR3 is CASSVGTLSTDTQYF. The CDR3 DNA is TGTGCCAGCAGTGTTGGGACCCTTAGCACAGATACGCAGTATTTT.

Details on this clone: In the same sample, other DNA sequences code for this CDR3. V and J are TRBV2 and TRBJ2-7, with D unresolved. This CDR3 comprises 12 residues. Trimming took 8 bases from V and 1 from J, leaving 9 bases between them. Germline lookup yields CDR1 SNHLY and CDR2 FYNNEI. CDR3 DNA: TGTGCCAGCTCTGTGGAATCCTACGAGCAGTACTTC. Translating it yields CASSVESYEQYF.

Details on this clone: Additional DNA sequences in this sample encode the identical CDR3. V usage is TRBV5-4 and J usage is TRBJ2-7, with 11 bases lining up with TRBD1. The CDR3 length is 14 residues. Trimming removed 4 bases from V and 4 bases from J; junction bases left unmatched: 4. Looked up from germline, CDR1 is SGHNT and CDR2 is YYREEE (reference sequence). This chain's CDR3 is CASSTGQGVYEQYF. For the CDR3, the DNA is TGTGCCAGCAGCACGGGACAGGGGGTGTACGAGCAGTACTTC. The whole variable domain, remainder taken from reference TRBV5-4 and TRBJ2-7, is ETGVTQSPTHLIKTRGQQVTLRCSSQSGHNTVSWYQQALGQGPQFIFQYYREEENGRGNFPPRFSGLQFPNYSSELNVNALELDDSALYLCASSTGQGVYEQYFGPGTRLTVT.

V and J are TRBV7-9 and TRBJ1-3; D is ambiguous. V gave up 5 bases and J gave up 6 bases, with 11 bases separating them. Germline-derived CDR1 and CDR2 are SEHNR and FQNEAQ (reference sequence). The CDR3 sequence is 13 residues long. The CDR3 nucleotides are TGTGCCAGCAGCGCCGGGATCGAAAACACCATATATTTT. Translated, it gives CASSAGIENTIYF. Complete variable domain (other parts from reference TRBV7-9 and TRBJ1-3): DTGVSQNPRHKITKRGQNVTFRCDPISEHNRLYWYRQTLGQGPEFLTYFQNEAQLEKSRLLSDRFSAERPKGSFSTLEIQRTEQGDSAMYLCASSAGIENTIYFGEGSWLTVV.

The chain combines TRBV4-1 with TRBJ2-3; 7 nucleotides match TRBD2. Trimming took 6 bases from V and 4 from J; bases not matched to a gene: 10. Germline lookup yields CDR1 MGHRA and CDR2 YSYEKL. CDR3 length equals 15 residues. The CDR3 bases are TGCGCCAGCAGTCGGGTGGGAGGGACCCCAGATACGCAGTATTTT. Translating gives CASSRVGGTPDTQYF.

The chain is built from TRBV15 and TRBJ1-4; TRBD1 matches at 10 bases. The CDR3 is 17 amino acids. Germline CDR1 and CDR2: LNHNV and YYDKDF (reference sequence). V lost 3 bases and J lost 0; bases outside the gene matches: 4. CDR3 nucleotides: TGTGCCACCAGCAGTCCGGGACAGGGGACAACTAATGAAAAACTGTTTTTT. As protein: CATSSPGQGTTNEKLFF.

This clone was seen once. The CDR3 DNA reads as TGTGCCAGCAGCTTCTATCCCCCCGCGCAGGGTAATGGCTACACCTTC. Its protein product is CASSFYPPAQGNGYTF. The chain joins TRBV7-2 to TRBJ1-2; D is possibly TRBD1 (5 bases). The germline V gene has CDR1 SGHTA and CDR2 FQGNSA. The CDR3 has 16 residues. Trimming shortened V by 3 bases and J by 6 bases, and 20 bases separated the two germline ends.

V and J are TRBV7-2 and TRBJ1-4; tentative D call: TRBD1 (6 bases). V lost 7 bases, J lost 3 bases, and 15 bases lay in between. In germline, CDR1 is SGHTA, CDR2 FQGNSA. The CDR3 loop spans 15 amino acids. This chain's CDR3 is CASTQGGGSNEKLFF. For the CDR3, the DNA is TGTGCCAGCACTCAAGGAGGGGGGTCTAATGAAAAACTGTTTTTT.

The J gene is TRBJ1-5, the V gene TRBV28, with D perhaps matching TRBD1 (6 bases). Germline CDR1 MDHEN, CDR2 SYDVKM. Between the trimmed V and J ends, which lost 6 bases and 0 bases, there was a span of 12 bases. This CDR3 region has 15 residues. The CDR3 sequence: CASSPGHPSNQPQHF. In DNA form, the CDR3 reads TGTGCCAGCAGCCCGGGACACCCTAGCAATCAGCCCCAGCATTTT. Full variable domain (remainder filled in from reference TRBV28 and TRBJ1-5): DVKVTQSSRYLVKRTGEKVFLECVQDMDHENMFWYRQDPGLGLRLIYFSYDVKMKEKGDIPEGYSVSREKKERFSLILESASTNQTSMYLCASSPGHPSNQPQHFGDGTRLSIL.

On this clone: The same CDR3 is also encoded by other DNA sequences in this sample. J is TRBJ1-2 and V is TRBV5-1; D gene uncertain. Looked up from germline, CDR1 is SGHRS and CDR2 is YFSETQ. V was cut by 0 bases and J by 2 bases, with 8 bases left in between. The CDR3 loop spans 14 amino acids. The DNA of the CDR3 is TGCGCCAGCAGCTTGGATCGGAGGAACTATGGCTACACCTTC. Amino acid sequence: CASSLDRRNYGYTF.